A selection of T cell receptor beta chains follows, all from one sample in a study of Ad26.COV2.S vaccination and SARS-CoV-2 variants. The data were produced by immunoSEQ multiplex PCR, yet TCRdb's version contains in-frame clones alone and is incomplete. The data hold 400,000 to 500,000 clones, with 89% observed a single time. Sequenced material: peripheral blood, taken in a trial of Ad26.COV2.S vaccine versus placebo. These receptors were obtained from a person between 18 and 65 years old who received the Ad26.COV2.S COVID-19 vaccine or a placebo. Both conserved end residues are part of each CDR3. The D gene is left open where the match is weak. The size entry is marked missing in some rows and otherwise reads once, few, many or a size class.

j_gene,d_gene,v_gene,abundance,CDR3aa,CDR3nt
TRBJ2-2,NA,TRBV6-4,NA,CASSRDFQAGELFF,TGTGCCAGCAGCCGGGACTTCCAAGCCGGGGAGCTGTTTTTT
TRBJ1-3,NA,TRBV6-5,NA,CASSYSTSGNTIYF,TGTGCCAGCAGTTACAGCACCTCTGGAAACACCATATATTTT
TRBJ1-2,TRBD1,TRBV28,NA,CASTGAYGYTF,TGTGCCAGTACAGGGGCCTATGGCTACACCTTC
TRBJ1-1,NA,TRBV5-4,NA,CASSLEMEMNTEAFF,TGTGCCAGCAGCTTGGAGATGGAAATGAACACTGAAGCTTTCTTT
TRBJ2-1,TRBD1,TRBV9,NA,CASSPTGDRGVNEQFF,TGTGCCAGCAGCCCAACAGGGGACAGGGGCGTAAATGAGCAGTTCTTC
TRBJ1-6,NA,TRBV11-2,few,CASSQGSSPLHF,TGTGCCAGCAGTCAGGGGAGTTCACCCCTCCACTTT
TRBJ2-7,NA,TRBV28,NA,CASRRTPPAYEQYF,TGTGCCAGCAGACGGACCCCGCCAGCCTACGAGCAGTACTTC
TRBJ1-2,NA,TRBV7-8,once,CASSLGASNGYGYTF,TGTGCCAGCAGCCTGGGGGCCTCCAACGGCTATGGCTACACCTTC
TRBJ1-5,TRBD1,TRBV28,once,CASRPPTGGDQPQHF,TGTGCCAGCAGACCCCCGACAGGGGGGGATCAGCCCCAGCATTTT
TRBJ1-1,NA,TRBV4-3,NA,CASSQDRVRRNTEAFF,TGCGCCAGCAGCCAAGATCGCGTCAGGAGGAACACTGAAGCTTTCTTT
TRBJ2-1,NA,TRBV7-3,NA,CASSLGVRTYNEQFF,TGTGCCAGCAGCTTAGGGGTCCGAACCTACAATGAGCAGTTCTTC
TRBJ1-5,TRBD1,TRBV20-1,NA,CSASRTGGNLPQHF,TGCAGTGCTAGTAGGACAGGGGGTAATCTGCCCCAGCATTTT
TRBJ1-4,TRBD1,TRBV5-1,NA,CASSSDRVGNEKLFF,TGCGCCAGCAGCTCGGACAGGGTTGGTAATGAAAAACTGTTTTTT
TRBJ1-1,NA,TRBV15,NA,CATSIPPQGLGTEAFF,TGTGCCACCAGCATCCCCCCCCAGGGGTTGGGCACTGAAGCTTTCTTT
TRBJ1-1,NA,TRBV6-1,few,CASSEQGYEAFF,TGTGCCAGCAGTGAACAGGGTTACGAAGCTTTCTTT
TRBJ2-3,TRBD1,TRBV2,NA,CASTLEDRGRGTQYF,TGTGCCAGCACTTTGGAGGACAGGGGCCGGGGTACGCAGTATTTT
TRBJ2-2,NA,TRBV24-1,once,CATSDFISNTGELFF,TGTGCCACCAGTGATTTTATCTCGAACACCGGGGAGCTGTTTTTT
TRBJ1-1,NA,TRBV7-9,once,CASSLDGEGVIAFF,TGTGCCAGCAGCTTAGATGGGGAGGGGGTTATAGCTTTCTTT
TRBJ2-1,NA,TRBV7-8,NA,CASSLVLPRPRSEQFF,TGTGCCAGCAGCTTAGTGTTGCCACGGCCTCGAAGTGAGCAGTTCTTC
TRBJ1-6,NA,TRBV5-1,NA,CASSLDVRISSYNSPLHF,TGCGCCAGCAGCTTGGATGTTCGGATCAGCTCCTATAATTCACCCCTCCACTTT
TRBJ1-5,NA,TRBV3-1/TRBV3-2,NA,CASSQVNVRAQNGILFRQPQHF,TGTGCCAGCAGCCAAGTTAATGTCAGGGCACAGAATGGGATTCTTTTTAGGCAGCCCCAGCATTTT
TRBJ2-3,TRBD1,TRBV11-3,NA,CASSSPGQGGDTQYF,TGTGCCAGCAGCTCTCCCGGACAGGGCGGTGATACGCAGTATTTT
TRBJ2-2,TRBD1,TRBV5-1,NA,CASSTGTDGTGELFF,TGCGCCAGCAGCACCGGGACAGATGGGACCGGGGAGCTGTTTTTT
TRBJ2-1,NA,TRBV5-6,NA,CASSFGTSINNEQFF,TGTGCCAGCAGCTTTGGCACGAGCATCAACAATGAGCAGTTCTTC
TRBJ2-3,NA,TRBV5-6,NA,CASSSPRRASTDTQYF,TGTGCCAGCAGCTCCCCCCGGCGCGCGAGCACAGATACGCAGTATTTT
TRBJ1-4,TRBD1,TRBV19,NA,CVTGTATNEKLFF,TGTGTCACCGGGACAGCAACTAATGAAAAACTGTTTTTT
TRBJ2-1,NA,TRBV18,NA,CASWEPEYNEQFF,TGTGCCAGCTGGGAACCCGAGTACAATGAGCAGTTCTTC
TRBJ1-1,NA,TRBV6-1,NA,CASSEDTDSEAFF,TGTGCCAGCAGTGAAGATACGGACTCTGAAGCTTTCTTT
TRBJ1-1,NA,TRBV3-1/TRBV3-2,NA,CASSQRGLGAEAFF,TGTGCCAGCAGCCAAAGAGGGCTGGGCGCTGAAGCTTTCTTT
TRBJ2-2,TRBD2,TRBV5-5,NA,CASSLSPSGYTGELFF,TGTGCCAGCAGCTTGTCCCCTAGCGGATACACCGGGGAGCTGTTTTTT
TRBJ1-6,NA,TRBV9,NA,CASSPQDDSPLHF,TGTGCCAGCAGCCCCCAAGACGATTCACCCCTCCACTTT
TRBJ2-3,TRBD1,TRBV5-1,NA,CASSFRDRSTDTQYF,TGCGCCAGCAGCTTTCGGGACAGGTCCACAGATACGCAGTATTTT
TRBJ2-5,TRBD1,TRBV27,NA,CASSLWTGGRETQYF,TGTGCCAGCAGTCTATGGACAGGGGGCAGGGAGACCCAGTACTTC
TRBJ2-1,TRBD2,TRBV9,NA,CASSPIAGLNEQFF,TGTGCCAGCAGTCCAATAGCGGGACTCAATGAGCAGTTCTTC
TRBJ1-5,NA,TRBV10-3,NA,CAASAGRDQPQHF,TGTGCCGCCTCGGCGGGGAGGGATCAGCCCCAGCATTTT
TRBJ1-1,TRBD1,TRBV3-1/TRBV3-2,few,CASSQAPGQGEAFF,TGTGCCAGCAGCCAAGCTCCGGGACAGGGAGAAGCTTTCTTT
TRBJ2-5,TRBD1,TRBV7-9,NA,CASSPRRQGPETQYF,TGTGCCAGCAGCCCACGAAGACAGGGGCCAGAGACCCAGTACTTC
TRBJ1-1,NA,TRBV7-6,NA,CASSLGDGLNTEAFF,TGTGCCAGCAGCTTAGGGGACGGCCTGAACACTGAAGCTTTCTTT
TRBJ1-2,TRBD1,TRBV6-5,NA,CASSPGQGELYGYTF,TGTGCCAGCAGCCCGGGACAGGGGGAGCTTTATGGCTACACCTTC
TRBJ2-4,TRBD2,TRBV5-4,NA,CASSLDLAGGPKYF,TGTGCCAGCAGCTTGGATCTAGCGGGAGGGCCCAAGTACTTC
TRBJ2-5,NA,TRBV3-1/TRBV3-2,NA,CASSHDNSGETQYF,TGTGCCAGCAGCCATGACAACAGCGGAGAGACCCAGTACTTC
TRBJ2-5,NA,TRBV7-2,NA,CASSLSLNAGETQYF,TGTGCCAGCAGCTTGTCACTCAACGCAGGGGAGACCCAGTACTTC
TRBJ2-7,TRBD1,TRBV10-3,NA,CAIRRRDRPLVEQYF,TGTGCCATCAGACGGAGGGACAGGCCTCTAGTAGAGCAGTACTTC
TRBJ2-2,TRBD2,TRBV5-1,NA,CASSPRLAGGNTGELFF,TGCGCCAGCAGCCCTAGACTAGCGGGGGGTAACACCGGGGAGCTGTTTTTT
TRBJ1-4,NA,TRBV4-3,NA,CASSQQHFNEKLFF,TGCGCCAGCAGCCAACAACACTTTAATGAAAAACTGTTTTTT
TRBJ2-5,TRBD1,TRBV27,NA,CASSFSSGQESEETQYF,TGTGCCAGCAGTTTCTCGTCGGGACAGGAGTCTGAAGAGACCCAGTACTTC
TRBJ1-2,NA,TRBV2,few,CASRPTAGGHYGYTF,TGTGCCAGCAGGCCCACGGCCGGGGGCCACTATGGCTACACCTTC
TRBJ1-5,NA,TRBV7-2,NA,CASSSRQNNQPQHF,TGTGCCAGCAGCTCGCGGCAGAACAATCAGCCCCAGCATTTT
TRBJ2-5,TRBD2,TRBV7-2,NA,CASTQIGGEETQYF,TGTGCCAGCACCCAAATCGGGGGGGAAGAGACCCAGTACTTC
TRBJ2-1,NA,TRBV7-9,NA,CAMKSGAYNEQFF,TGTGCCATGAAGTCGGGGGCTTACAATGAGCAGTTCTTC
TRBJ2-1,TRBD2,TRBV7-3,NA,CASSPTRTSSYNEQFF,TGTGCCAGCAGCCCGACACGGACTAGCTCCTACAATGAGCAGTTCTTC
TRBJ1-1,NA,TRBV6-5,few,CASSYWTGDTEAFF,TGTGCCAGCAGTTACTGGACCGGGGACACTGAAGCTTTCTTT
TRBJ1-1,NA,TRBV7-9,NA,CASSLVRGTEAFF,TGTGCCAGCAGCTTAGTGAGGGGGACTGAAGCTTTCTTT
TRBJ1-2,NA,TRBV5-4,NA,CASSSREGANYGYTF,TGTGCCAGCAGCTCCAGGGAGGGAGCTAACTATGGCTACACCTTC
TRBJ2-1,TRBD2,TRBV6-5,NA,CASSYIAGGTYNEQFF,TGTGCCAGCAGTTACATTGCCGGGGGGACCTACAATGAGCAGTTCTTC
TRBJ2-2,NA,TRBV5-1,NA,CASSLFPNTGELFF,TGCGCCAGCAGCTTGTTCCCGAACACCGGGGAGCTGTTTTTT
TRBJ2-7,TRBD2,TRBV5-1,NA,CASSGSGRKSYEQYF,TGCGCCAGCAGCGGTAGCGGGAGGAAATCCTACGAGCAGTACTTC